This entry lists 28 T cell receptor beta chains sequenced from one sample in a study of cytomegalovirus exposure and HLA in healthy donors. The PCR ran on 60 Vbeta and 13 Jbeta primers. Libraries were prepared by immunoSEQ multiplex PCR; TCRdb keeps only in-frame clonotypes and omits some of them. The repertoire holds over 55,000 clones, with approximately 80% as singletons. Sequencing was done on a sample of PBMCs. The receptors were sampled from a middle-aged man in good health and CMV-seronegative.

This clone was counted only a few times. The sample carries other DNA sequences with the same CDR3. This chain uses TRBV28 with TRBJ1-2; D perhaps matches TRBD1 (5 bases). Germline V gives CDR1 MDHEN, CDR2 SYDVKM. Between the trimmed V and J ends, which lost 4 bases and 8 bases, there was a span of 11 bases. CDR3 size: 12 residues. CDR3 nucleotide sequence: TGTGCCAGCAGTTCCGGGGGGAGGGGCTACACCTTC. Translation: CASSSGGRGYTF.

The chain combines TRBV15 with TRBJ2-3, with a tentative D call TRBD2 (5 bases). The CDR3 covers 14 residues. V was cut by 1 base and J by 3 bases, with 8 bases left in between. Germline V gene data show CDR1 as LNHNV and CDR2 as YYDKDF (reference sequence). This chain's CDR3 is CATSRGGQTDTQYF. The CDR3 DNA reads as TGTGCCACCAGCAGAGGAGGGCAAACAGATACGCAGTATTTT.

The genes are TRBV28 and TRBJ1-4, with TRBD1 matching over 9 bases. The J segment lost 7 bases and the V segment lost 4 bases, leaving 10 bases of the junction unmatched. CDR3 length: 16 amino acids. Germline assignment: CDR1 MDHEN and CDR2 SYDVKM. CDR3 sequence reads: CASSSPTGGIFEKLFF. The CDR3 region has the DNA TGTGCCAGCAGTTCACCGACAGGGGGAATTTTTGAAAAACTGTTTTTT.

V and J are TRBV7-9 and TRBJ1-6; unclear D gene. The CDR3 loop spans 14 amino acids. Germline lookup yields CDR1 SEHNR and CDR2 FQNEAQ (reference sequence). The V gene lost 1 base and the J gene lost 7 bases, with 8 bases spanning the gap. CDR3 in amino acids: CASSLDLANSPLHF. The CDR3 DNA follows: TGTGCCAGCAGCTTAGATCTGGCCAATTCACCCCTCCACTTT.

This chain links TRBV19 with TRBJ2-5, with 15 bases fitting TRBD2. The CDR3 extends over 15 amino acids. Trimming removed 4 bases from V and 5 bases from J; junction bases left unmatched: 2. Germline CDR1 LNHDA, CDR2 SQIVND (reference sequence). This chain's CDR3 is CASSTGTSGGETQYF. CDR3 DNA: TGTGCCAGTAGTACCGGGACTAGCGGGGGGGAGACCCAGTACTTC.

V and J are TRBV4-3 and TRBJ1-5; no firm D call. CDR1 is LGHNA, CDR2 YSLEER, per germline. This CDR3 region has 15 residues. V was clipped by 1 base and J by 3 bases, with 10 bases between them. CDR3: CASSQGLRSNQPQHF. DNA of the CDR3: TGCGCCAGCAGCCAAGGTCTCCGTTCCAATCAGCCCCAGCATTTT.

CDR3 loop: CASSLWLGRNTEAFF. CDR3 sequence (DNA): TGTGCCAGCAGCTTATGGTTGGGCCGGAACACTGAAGCTTTCTTT. The V and J genes are TRBV11-2 and TRBJ1-1, with D unclear. Trimming left V 2 bases short and J 1 base short, with 11 bases between. The germline gives CDR1 SGHAT, CDR2 FQNNGV. The CDR3 totals 15 residues. The whole variable domain, filled in from reference TRBV11-2 and TRBJ1-1, reads EAGVAQSPRYKIIEKRQSVAFWCNPISGHATLYWYQQILGQGPKLLIQFQNNGVVDDSQLPKDRFSAERLKGVDSTLKIQPAKLEDSAVYLCASSLWLGRNTEAFFGQGTRLTVV.

The chain combines TRBV18 with TRBJ1-1, with a weak D call TRBD1 (6 bases). CDR3 length: 13 amino acids. Germline V CDR1 and CDR2: KGHSH, LQKENI. Trimming took 5 bases from V and 3 from J, leaving 10 bases between them. The CDR3: CASSTRTDTEAFF. CDR3 sequence (DNA): TGTGCCAGCTCAACTAGGACAGACACTGAAGCTTTCTTT.

J is TRBJ2-3 and V is TRBV6-6; 8 bases line up with TRBD2. The CDR3 length is 15 residues. CDR1 and CDR2 (germline): MNHNY, SVGAGI (reference sequence). V shed 2 bases, J shed 4 bases, and the junction held 5 bases outside the gene matches. The CDR3 DNA reads as TGTGCCAGCAGTTACGGCGGGGGGAGGGCAGATACGCAGTATTTT. The encoded protein is CASSYGGGRADTQYF.

V gene TRBV7-2 combines with J gene TRBJ1-2, with D unresolved. V was cut by 1 base and J by 8 bases, with 8 bases left in between. The CDR3 contains 12 residues. Germline CDR1 and CDR2: SGHTA and FQGNSA. The CDR3 loop is CASSLEAGGYTF. The CDR3 DNA is TGTGCCAGCAGCTTAGAAGCGGGAGGCTACACCTTC.

The rearrangement uses TRBV28 and TRBJ1-1; the D gene is possibly TRBD1 (5 bases). Germline V CDR1 and CDR2: MDHEN, SYDVKM. This CDR3 comprises 16 residues. The V and J ends lost 7 bases and 1 base respectively, with 19 bases between them. The CDR3 nucleotides read TGTGCCAGCATCGCCCCGGGGGGTACGGGGAACACTGAAGCTTTCTTT. Protein product: CASIAPGGTGNTEAFF.

This chain uses TRBV5-4 with TRBJ2-1; TRBD1 is a possible D gene (5 bases). Germline V gives CDR1 SGHNT, CDR2 YYREEE (reference sequence). The V gene lost 0 bases and the J gene lost 7 bases, with 17 bases spanning the gap. The CDR3 totals 16 residues. CDR3 nucleotide sequence: TGTGCCAGCAGCTTGGCCCGGGCCAGGGCCTTGAATGAGCAGTTCTTC. Encoded protein: CASSLARARALNEQFF.

This clone was seen more than once but under ten times. The V and J genes are TRBV6-1 and TRBJ1-6, with unresolved D. CDR1 is MNHNS and CDR2 is SASEGT in the germline V gene. V gave up 11 bases and J gave up 0 bases, with 14 bases separating them. There are 15 residues in the CDR3. The CDR3 here is CAVLSLISYNSPLHF. CDR3 sequence (DNA): TGTGCCGTCCTATCCTTAATCTCCTATAATTCACCCCTCCACTTT.

The chain couples TRBV29-1 to TRBJ2-6, with TRBD2 identical over 7 bases. With 6 bases clipped from V and 0 bases from J, the junction kept 2 bases outside the gene matches. Germline CDR1 SQVTM, CDR2 ANQGSEA. CDR3 length: 14 amino acids. CDR3 DNA sequence: TGCAGCGTGACGGGGGGCTCTGGGGCCAACGTCCTGACTTTC. Protein product: CSVTGGSGANVLTF.

The chain combines TRBV7-2 with TRBJ2-5; TRBD2 matches at 8 bases. CDR1 and CDR2 (germline): SGHTA, FQGNSA. The junction had 13 bases not matched to a gene; V was cut back by 5 bases and J by 5 bases. This CDR3 is built from 16 residues. As DNA, the CDR3 is TGTGCCAGCAGCGGTCCGGGACTAGGGTTTCAGGAGACCCAGTACTTC. This codes for CASSGPGLGFQETQYF. Together with reference TRBV7-2 and TRBJ2-5, the CDR3 gives the full variable domain: GAGVSQSPSNKVTEKGKDVELRCDPISGHTALYWYRQSLGQGLEFLIYFQGNSAPDKSGLPSDRFSAERTGGSVSTLTIQRTQQEDSAVYLCASSGPGLGFQETQYFGPGTRLLVL.

This clone was seen just once. The V gene is TRBV28, the J gene TRBJ2-5; TRBD1 matches 8 bases. The germline gives CDR1 MDHEN, CDR2 SYDVKM. V shed 6 bases, J shed 5 bases, and the junction held 5 bases outside the gene matches. The CDR3 length is 13 residues. The CDR3: CASRKQGGETQYF. The CDR3 DNA reads as TGTGCCAGCAGAAAACAGGGGGGCGAGACCCAGTACTTC.

This chain joins TRBV6-5 and TRBJ1-3; the D gene is possibly TRBD1 (5 bases). Germline CDR1 MNHEY, CDR2 SVGAGI. The CDR3 is made up of 13 amino acids. V dropped 5 bases and J dropped 4 bases, with 9 bases sitting between them. The CDR3, as DNA: TGTGCCAGCAGTCTCCGGGGGGGAAACACCATATATTTT. Protein sequence: CASSLRGGNTIYF.

V gene TRBV27 combines with J gene TRBJ1-4; D might be TRBD1 (6 bases). Germline CDR1 MNHEY, CDR2 SMNVEV (reference sequence). Trimming cost V 2 bases and J 10 bases, with 17 bases left between them. CDR3 length: 15 amino acids. The CDR3 DNA follows: TGTGCCAGCAGTTTAATAGGGGGGGATGGCGGAAAACTGTTTTTT. Amino acid sequence: CASSLIGGDGGKLFF.

The J gene is TRBJ1-5, the V gene TRBV27, with 7 nucleotides matching TRBD1. There are 15 residues in the CDR3. Germline CDR1 and CDR2: MNHEY and SMNVEV (reference sequence). J was trimmed by 3 bases and V by 8 bases; bases with no gene match: 10. The CDR3 coding sequence is TGTGCCAGCCGCCAAGGGACAGCTCCCAATCAGCCCCAGCATTTT. This sequence encodes CASRQGTAPNQPQHF.

CDR3 region: CASGDGVGTNEKLFF. CDR3 DNA: TGTGCCAGCGGTGACGGGGTCGGAACTAATGAAAAACTGTTTTTT. The chain joins TRBV6-6 to TRBJ1-4; D remains ambiguous. The germline V and J ends were trimmed by 8 bases and 1 base, with 14 bases remaining between them. Germline CDR1 and CDR2: MNHNY and SVGAGI (reference sequence). The CDR3 is 15 residues long.

The V call is TRBV28, the J call TRBJ1-2, with D perhaps TRBD1 (5 bases). Germline V gene lookup returns CDR1 MDHEN and CDR2 SYDVKM. Trimming cost V 3 bases and J 5 bases, with 10 bases left between them. This CDR3 contains 13 residues. DNA for the CDR3: TGTGCCAGCAGTTTGGCACAGGCGTATGGCTACACCTTC. Protein: CASSLAQAYGYTF.

The genes are TRBV23-1 and TRBJ1-5, with D perhaps TRBD1 (5 bases). TRBV23-1 is an ORF for which the function is uncertain. Trimming cost V 7 bases and J 6 bases, with 19 bases left between them. The CDR3 loop spans 15 amino acids. DNA of the CDR3: TGCGCCAGCAAAACCCCAAGTCAGGGTACTCAGCCCCAGCATTTT. Translating gives CASKTPSQGTQPQHF.

Of note for this clone: Additional DNA sequences in this sample encode the identical CDR3. This chain links TRBV7-9 with TRBJ2-1; D gene uncertain. There are 12 residues in the CDR3. V lost 5 bases to trimming and J lost 6 bases, with 8 bases between them. Germline V gene lookup returns CDR1 SEHNR and CDR2 FQNEAQ (reference sequence). In DNA form, the CDR3 reads TGTGCCAGCAGCCCGAGGTCCAATGAGCAGTTCTTC. It encodes CASSPRSNEQFF. Combining the CDR3 with reference TRBV7-9 and TRBJ2-1 gives the whole variable domain DTGVSQNPRHKITKRGQNVTFRCDPISEHNRLYWYRQTLGQGPEFLTYFQNEAQLEKSRLLSDRFSAERPKGSFSTLEIQRTEQGDSAMYLCASSPRSNEQFFGPGTRLTVL.

The V gene is TRBV10-2, the J gene TRBJ2-5; 8 bases align to TRBD2. V lost 6 bases to trimming and J lost 9 bases; unmatched junction nucleotides: 21. CDR1 and CDR2 (germline): WSHSY, SAAADI. This CDR3 has 17 residues. CDR3 loop: CASSGSSRWAGGWAQYF. DNA of the CDR3: TGCGCCAGCAGCGGGAGCTCCCGATGGGCGGGGGGTTGGGCCCAGTACTTC.

The chain recombines TRBV6-1 with TRBJ1-5; 8 nucleotides align to TRBD1. The CDR3 runs 15 residues. Per germline, CDR1 MNHNS and CDR2 SASEGT. V gave up 5 bases and J gave up 6 bases; unmatched junction bases: 9. The chain's CDR3 is CASSPLTGGSQPQHF. CDR3 DNA sequence: TGTGCCAGCAGTCCCCTTACAGGGGGAAGTCAGCCCCAGCATTTT.

The V and J genes are TRBV7-2 and TRBJ2-1; 11 nucleotides agree with TRBD2. J lost 6 bases, V lost 1 base, and 5 bases had no gene match. The germline V gene has CDR1 SGHTA and CDR2 FQGNSA. The CDR3 is 16 amino acids. The CDR3 loop is CASSLVRLAGPNEQFF. The CDR3 coding sequence is TGTGCCAGCAGCTTAGTGCGACTAGCGGGGCCCAATGAGCAGTTCTTC. Combining the CDR3 with reference TRBV7-2 and TRBJ2-1 gives the whole variable domain GAGVSQSPSNKVTEKGKDVELRCDPISGHTALYWYRQSLGQGLEFLIYFQGNSAPDKSGLPSDRFSAERTGGSVSTLTIQRTQQEDSAVYLCASSLVRLAGPNEQFFGPGTRLTVL.

The chain carries TRBV7-9 and TRBJ2-5; 8 positions agree with TRBD1. There are 16 residues in the CDR3. Germline V gene lookup returns CDR1 SEHNR and CDR2 FQNEAQ (reference sequence). The J segment lost 4 bases and the V segment lost 5 bases, leaving 12 bases of the junction unmatched. The CDR3 sequence is CASSQPRGHQIETQYF. The CDR3 nucleotides read TGTGCCAGCAGCCAACCCAGGGGGCATCAGATAGAGACCCAGTACTTC.

The J gene is TRBJ2-5, the V gene TRBV11-2; 9 bases line up with TRBD2. The CDR3 is 15 residues long. The germline V gene encodes CDR1 SGHAT and CDR2 FQNNGV. V lost 3 bases to trimming and J lost 2 bases; unmatched junction nucleotides: 4. CDR3: CASSFLAGGQETQYF. DNA of the CDR3: TGTGCCAGCAGCTTCCTGGCGGGGGGGCAAGAGACCCAGTACTTC.